These 8 T cell receptor beta chains originate from one sample sequenced in a study of response to subunit inactivated influenza vaccine (dated 2018 in TCRdb). The protocol used for the library was RT-PCR. The sequencing machine was an Illumina HiSeq 2500. TCRdb took the public reads, trimmed them with fastp at Q25, ran MiXCR for clone calling and kept in-frame beta chains. For every CDR3 protein sequence, its rows merge into one entry that carries the most common genes and DNA. In all, the sample holds 150,000 to 200,000 distinct CDR3 sequences, and 12% of those were seen once. 25% to 30% of the sample is in the top ten clones. This sample was also put to use in a study of T cells expressing NK-cell markers. The second study reports: TCR beta cDNA libraries were prepared using 5'RACE template switching, which introduced a universal primer site and unique molecular identifiers.

Here the sequenced sample was CD8+ T cells sorted from PBMCs, taken 11 to 12 days after vaccination. These receptors all come from a man aged 50 or older who received an inactivated influenza vaccine. Donor details come from another sample of the same person, matched by shared clones.

This sequence joins TRBV5-1 and TRBJ2-2; TRBD1 agrees at 7 bases. Per the germline V gene, CDR1 is SGHRS and CDR2 is YFSETQ. With 3 bases clipped from V and 6 bases from J, the junction kept 2 bases outside the gene matches. This CDR3 region has 13 residues. The CDR3 region is CASSWTGPGELFF. The CDR3 DNA reads as TGCGCCAGCAGCTGGACAGGACCCGGGGAGCTGTTTTTT.

The genes are TRBV21-1 and TRBJ2-1; the table's D call, TRBD1, has no DNA check behind it. TRBV21-1 is given as a pseudogene. The CDR3 covers 14 residues. This CDR3 reads CASTGDRGRNEQFF. CDR3 nucleotide sequence: TGTGCCAGCACCGGGGACAGGGGTAGGAATGAGCAGTTCTTC.

Many counts were recorded for this clonotype. The chain employs TRBV11-2 and TRBJ2-1, with 10 bases aligning to TRBD1. The germline V gene encodes CDR1 SGHAT and CDR2 FQNNGV. This CDR3 is built from 15 residues. The ends lost 2 bases at V and 8 bases at J; junction bases unmatched: 6. CDR3 in DNA: TGTGCCAGCAGCTTACAGACAGGGGGCTGGTATGAGCAGTTCTTC. It is translated as CASSLQTGGWYEQFF.

This clonotype was counted at least ten times. This chain joins TRBV4-3 and TRBJ2-3, with D possibly TRBD1 on 6 matching bases. The CDR3 contains 17 residues. Trimming took 4 bases from V and 4 from J, leaving 21 bases between them. The germline V gene encodes CDR1 LGHNA and CDR2 YSLEER. CDR3 sequence: CASSREIRGSGADTQYF. The CDR3 DNA sequence: TGCGCCAGCAGCCGAGAGATAAGGGGGAGTGGGGCAGATACGCAGTATTTT.

This clonotype has at least ten counts. This chain uses TRBV10-3 with TRBJ1-2, with D hard to call. Germline loops: CDR1 ENHRY, CDR2 SYGVKD. The CDR3 has 10 amino acids. Trimming pared 10 bases from V and 7 bases from J, leaving 10 bases between. CDR3 loop: CATGGGGYTF. The DNA of the CDR3 is TGTGCCACAGGAGGTGGTGGCTACACCTTC.

The rearrangement uses TRBV28 and TRBJ1-2, with D perhaps TRBD1 (6 bases). V was cut by 5 bases and J by 1 base, with 17 bases left in between. The germline CDR1 and CDR2 sequences are MDHEN and SYDVKM. The CDR3 has 16 amino acids. The CDR3 DNA is TGTGCCAGCAGTGTTCCCCAGGGGCCCGGTAACTATGGCTACACCTTC. Translated, it gives CASSVPQGPGNYGYTF.

Ten or more counts support this clonotype. This chain connects TRBV19 to TRBJ2-1; 7 nucleotides line up with TRBD1. Germline assignment: CDR1 LNHDA and CDR2 SQIVND (reference sequence). J gave up 7 bases and V 11 bases, and 11 bases lay outside the gene matches. This CDR3 is 13 amino acids long. The CDR3 nucleotides are TGTGCCGCCTCGGCGACAGGGAAGAATGAGCAGTTCTTC. Translated, it gives CAASATGKNEQFF.

This chain uses TRBV4-3 with TRBJ2-1, with unresolved D. With 4 bases removed from V and 0 bases from J, the gap between germline ends came to 13 bases. CDR1 is LGHNA and CDR2 is YSLEER in the germline V gene. This CDR3 spans 16 amino acids. CDR3 sequence (DNA): TGCGCCAGCAGCCGACCCGGCCCAAGCTCCTACAATGAGCAGTTCTTC. This translates into CASSRPGPSSYNEQFF.